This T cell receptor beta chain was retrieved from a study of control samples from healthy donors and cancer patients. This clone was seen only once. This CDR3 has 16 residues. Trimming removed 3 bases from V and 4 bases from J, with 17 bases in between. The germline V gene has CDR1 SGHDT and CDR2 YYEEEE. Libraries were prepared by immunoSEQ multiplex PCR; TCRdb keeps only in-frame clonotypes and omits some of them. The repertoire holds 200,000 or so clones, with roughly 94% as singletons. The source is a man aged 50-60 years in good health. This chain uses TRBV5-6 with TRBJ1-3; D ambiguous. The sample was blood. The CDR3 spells CASSSAGGPAGNTIYF. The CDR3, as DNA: TGTGCCAGCAGCTCTGCGGGAGGCCCAGCAGGAAACACCATATATTTT.